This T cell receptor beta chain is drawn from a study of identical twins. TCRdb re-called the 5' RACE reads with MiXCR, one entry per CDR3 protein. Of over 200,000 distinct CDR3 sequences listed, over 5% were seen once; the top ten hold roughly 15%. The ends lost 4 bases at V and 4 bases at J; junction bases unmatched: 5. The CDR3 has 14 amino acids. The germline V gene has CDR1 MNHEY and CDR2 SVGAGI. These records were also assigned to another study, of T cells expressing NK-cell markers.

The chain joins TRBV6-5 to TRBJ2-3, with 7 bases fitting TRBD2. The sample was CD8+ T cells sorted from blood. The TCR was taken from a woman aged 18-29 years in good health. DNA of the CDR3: TGTGCCAGCAGTTTGGGGGGGTTTCCAGATACGCAGTATTTT. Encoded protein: CASSLGGFPDTQYF.